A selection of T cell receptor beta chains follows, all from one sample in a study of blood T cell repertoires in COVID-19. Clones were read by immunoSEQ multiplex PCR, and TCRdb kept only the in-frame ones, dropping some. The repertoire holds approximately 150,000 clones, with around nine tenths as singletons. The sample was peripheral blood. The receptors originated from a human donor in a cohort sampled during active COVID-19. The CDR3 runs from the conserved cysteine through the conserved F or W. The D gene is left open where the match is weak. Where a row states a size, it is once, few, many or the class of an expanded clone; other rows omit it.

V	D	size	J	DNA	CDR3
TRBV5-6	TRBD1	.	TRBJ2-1	TGTGCCAGCAGCCCCCCCGGGACAGGGAACAATGAGCAGTTCTTC	CASSPPGTGNNEQFF
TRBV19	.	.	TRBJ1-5	TGTGCCAGTAGTATCGGAGCTTATAGCAATCAGCCCCAGCATTTT	CASSIGAYSNQPQHF
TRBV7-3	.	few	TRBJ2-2	TGTGCCAGCAGCTTTCCTAGCGTAGCGAACACCGGGGAGCTGTTTTTT	CASSFPSVANTGELFF
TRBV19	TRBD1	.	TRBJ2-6	TGTGCCAGTAGTGTCCGGGACAGTCTTCCTGGGGCCAACGTCCTGACTTTC	CASSVRDSLPGANVLTF
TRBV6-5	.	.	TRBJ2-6	TGTGCCAGCAGACTATCTGGGGCCAACGTCCTGACTTTC	CASRLSGANVLTF
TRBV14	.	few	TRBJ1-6	TGTGCCAGCAGCCCTGTCGGACAAGGAAATTCACCCCTCCACTTT	CASSPVGQGNSPLHF
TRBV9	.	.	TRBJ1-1	TGTGCCAGCAGCGTAGCTGGGGGGAGCCCTGAAGCTTTCTTT	CASSVAGGSPEAFF
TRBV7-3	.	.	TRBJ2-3	TGTGCCAGCGCAGCCGGAGGCACAGATACGCAGTATTTT	CASAAGGTDTQYF
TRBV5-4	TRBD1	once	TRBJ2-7	TGTGCCAGCAGCTTGTCACATGGGACAGAGTTTCGGCAGTACTTC	CASSLSHGTEFRQYF
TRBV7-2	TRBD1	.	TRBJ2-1	TGTGCCAGCAGCTTGAGGGGGACAGGAAACAATGAGCAGTTCTTC	CASSLRGTGNNEQFF
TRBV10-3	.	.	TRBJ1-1	TGTGCCATCAGTGAGTCAGCACGGGGAGCTTTCTTT	CAISESARGAFF
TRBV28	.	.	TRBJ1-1	TGTGCCAGCAGACGGGGGACGGATGAAGCTTTCTTT	CASRRGTDEAFF
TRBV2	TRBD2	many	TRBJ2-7	TGTGCCAGCAGAGCGACTAGCGGGGGCTACGAGCAGTACTTC	CASRATSGGYEQYF
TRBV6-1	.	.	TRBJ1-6	TGTGCCAGCAGTGAACGGGGGGACGGCGAATCACCCCTCCACTTT	CASSERGDGESPLHF
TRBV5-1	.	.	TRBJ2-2	TGCGCCAGCAGCAAGGGACAGAACACCGGGGAGCTGTTTTTT	CASSKGQNTGELFF
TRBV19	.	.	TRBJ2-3	TGTGCCAGTAGTCCGGGGGACAGCCCCAGCACAGATACGCAGTATTTT	CASSPGDSPSTDTQYF
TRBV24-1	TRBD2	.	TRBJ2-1	TGTGCCACCAGTGAAAGCGGGACTCCATACAATGAGCAGTTCTTC	CATSESGTPYNEQFF
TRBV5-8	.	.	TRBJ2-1	TGTGCCAGCAGCTTTACTGGCTACAATGAGCAGTTCTTC	CASSFTGYNEQFF
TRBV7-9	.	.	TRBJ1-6	TGTGCCAGCAGGGCCGGGAACTATAATTCACCCCTCCACTTT	CASRAGNYNSPLHF
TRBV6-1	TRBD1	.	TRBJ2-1	TGTGCCAGCAGTGACCGGGACAGGGGCTACAATGAGCAGTTCTTC	CASSDRDRGYNEQFF
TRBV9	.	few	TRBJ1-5	TGTGCCAGCAGCGTAGCCGGGGAGTGGCCCCAGCATTTT	CASSVAGEWPQHF
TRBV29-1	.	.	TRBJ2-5	TGCAGCCTTCTGGAGCAAGAGACCCAGTACTTC	CSLLEQETQYF
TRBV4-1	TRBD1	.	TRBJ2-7	TGCGCCAGCAGCCAAACGGGACAGGCCTACGAGCAGTACTTC	CASSQTGQAYEQYF
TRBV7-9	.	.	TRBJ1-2	TGTGCCAGCAGCTTAGTTGGAGTCTATGGCTACACCTTC	CASSLVGVYGYTF
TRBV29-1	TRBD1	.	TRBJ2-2	TGCAGCGTCTCGACAGGGGAAACCACCGGGGAGCTGTTTTTT	CSVSTGETTGELFF
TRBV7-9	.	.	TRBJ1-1	TGTGCCAGCAGCTTCGCAGGGGTGATGGGTGAAGCTTTCTTT	CASSFAGVMGEAFF
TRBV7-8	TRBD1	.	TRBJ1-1	TGTGCCAGCAGCTTAGGCCGACAGGGCTACACTGAAGCTTTCTTT	CASSLGRQGYTEAFF
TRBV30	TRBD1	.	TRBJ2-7	TGTGCCTGGATGGCCCAGGGGGCCTACGAGCAGTACTTC	CAWMAQGAYEQYF
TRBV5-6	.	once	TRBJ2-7	TGTGCCAGCAGCTTGGCCGGGCGGGGCAGCTCCTACGAGCAGTACTTC	CASSLAGRGSSYEQYF
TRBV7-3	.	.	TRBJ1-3	TGTGCCAGCAGCTTATCCGCAGCAGGCTCTGGAAACACCATATATTTT	CASSLSAAGSGNTIYF
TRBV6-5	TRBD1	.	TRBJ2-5	TGTGCCAGCAGTCGGACAGGGCACGGAGAGACCCAGTACTTC	CASSRTGHGETQYF
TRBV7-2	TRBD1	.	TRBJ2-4	TGTGCCAGCAGCCAGGGACAGCTAGCCAAAAACATTCAGTACTTC	CASSQGQLAKNIQYF
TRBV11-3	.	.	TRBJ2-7	TGTGCCAGCAGCTTGAAACACAACTACGAGCAGTACTTC	CASSLKHNYEQYF
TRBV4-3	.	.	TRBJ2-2	TGCGCCAGCAGCCAACCACTGAGGGGGACCGGGGAGCTGTTTTTT	CASSQPLRGTGELFF
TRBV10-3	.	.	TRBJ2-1	TGTGCCATCAGTGAGTCCCGAGGGGAGCAGTTCTTC	CAISESRGEQFF
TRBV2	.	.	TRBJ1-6	TGTGCCAGCAGGGACAGAGCGTTATCCTATAATTCACCCCTCCACTTT	CASRDRALSYNSPLHF
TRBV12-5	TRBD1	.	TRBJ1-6	TGTGCTAGTGGCCCGGGACAGATCAATTCACCCCTCCACTTT	CASGPGQINSPLHF
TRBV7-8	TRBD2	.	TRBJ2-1	TGTGCCAGCACCACCAATGGGGGGGAATACAATGAGCAGTTCTTC	CASTTNGGEYNEQFF
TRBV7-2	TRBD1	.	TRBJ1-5	TGTGCCAGCAGCTTAGAGCCAACCGGGACAGGGTTCAGTCAGCCCCAGCATTTT	CASSLEPTGTGFSQPQHF
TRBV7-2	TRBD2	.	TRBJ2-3	TGTGCCAGCAGCTGGCGGGGGGGGGACACAGATACGCAGTATTTT	CASSWRGGDTDTQYF
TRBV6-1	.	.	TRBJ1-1	TGTGCCAGCAGTGAACTCTATCCGGGCACTGAAGCTTTCTTT	CASSELYPGTEAFF